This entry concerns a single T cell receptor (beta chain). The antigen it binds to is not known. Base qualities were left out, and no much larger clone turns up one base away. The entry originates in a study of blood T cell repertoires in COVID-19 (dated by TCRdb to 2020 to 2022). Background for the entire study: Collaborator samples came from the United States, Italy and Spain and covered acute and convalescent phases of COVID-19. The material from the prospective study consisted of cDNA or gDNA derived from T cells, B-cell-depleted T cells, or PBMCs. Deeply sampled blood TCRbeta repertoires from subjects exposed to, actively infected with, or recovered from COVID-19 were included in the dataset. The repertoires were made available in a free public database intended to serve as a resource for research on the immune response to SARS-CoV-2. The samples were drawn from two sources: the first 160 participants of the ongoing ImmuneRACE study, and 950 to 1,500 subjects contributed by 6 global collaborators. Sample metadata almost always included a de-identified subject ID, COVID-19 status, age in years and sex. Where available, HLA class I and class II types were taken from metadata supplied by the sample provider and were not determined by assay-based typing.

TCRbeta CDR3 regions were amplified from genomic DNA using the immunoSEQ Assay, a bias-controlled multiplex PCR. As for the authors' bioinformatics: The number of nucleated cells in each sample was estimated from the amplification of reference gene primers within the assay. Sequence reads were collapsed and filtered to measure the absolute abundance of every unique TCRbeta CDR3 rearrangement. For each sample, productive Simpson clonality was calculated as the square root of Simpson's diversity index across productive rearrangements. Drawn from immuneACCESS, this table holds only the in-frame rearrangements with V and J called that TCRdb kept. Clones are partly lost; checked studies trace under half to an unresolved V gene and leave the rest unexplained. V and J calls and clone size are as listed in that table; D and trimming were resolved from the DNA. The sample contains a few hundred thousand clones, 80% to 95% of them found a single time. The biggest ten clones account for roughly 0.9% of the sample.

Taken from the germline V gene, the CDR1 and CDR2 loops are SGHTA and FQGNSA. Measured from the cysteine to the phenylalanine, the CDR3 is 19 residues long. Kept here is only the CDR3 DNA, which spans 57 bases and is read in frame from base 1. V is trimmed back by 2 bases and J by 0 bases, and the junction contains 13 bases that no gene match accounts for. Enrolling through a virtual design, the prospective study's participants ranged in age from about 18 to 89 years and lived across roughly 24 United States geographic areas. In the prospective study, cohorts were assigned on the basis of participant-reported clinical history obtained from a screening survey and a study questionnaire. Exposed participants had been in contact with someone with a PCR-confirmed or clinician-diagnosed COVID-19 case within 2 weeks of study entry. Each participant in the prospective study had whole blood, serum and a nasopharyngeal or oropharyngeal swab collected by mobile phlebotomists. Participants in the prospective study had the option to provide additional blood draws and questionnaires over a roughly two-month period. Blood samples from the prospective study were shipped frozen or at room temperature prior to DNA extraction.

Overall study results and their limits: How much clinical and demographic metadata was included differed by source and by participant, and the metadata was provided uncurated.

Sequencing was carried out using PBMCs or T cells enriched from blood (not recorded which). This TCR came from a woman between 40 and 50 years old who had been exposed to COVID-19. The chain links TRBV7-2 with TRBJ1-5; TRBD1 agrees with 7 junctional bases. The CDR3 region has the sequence CASSLLSPGQTNSNQPQHF. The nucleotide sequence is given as TGTGCCAGCAGCTTACTATCCCCGGGACAGACGAATAGCAATCAGCCCCAGCATTTT.